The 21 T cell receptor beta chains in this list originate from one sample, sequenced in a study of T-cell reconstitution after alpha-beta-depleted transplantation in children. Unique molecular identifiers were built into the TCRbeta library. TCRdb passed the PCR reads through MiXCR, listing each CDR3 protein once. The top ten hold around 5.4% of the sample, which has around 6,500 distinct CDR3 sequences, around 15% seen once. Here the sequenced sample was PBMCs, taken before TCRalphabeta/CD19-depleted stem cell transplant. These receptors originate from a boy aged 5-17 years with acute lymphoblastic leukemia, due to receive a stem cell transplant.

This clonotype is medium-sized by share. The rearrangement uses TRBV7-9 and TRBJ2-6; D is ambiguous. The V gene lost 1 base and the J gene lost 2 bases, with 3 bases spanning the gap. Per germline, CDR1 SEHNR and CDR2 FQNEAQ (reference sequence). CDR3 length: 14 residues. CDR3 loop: CASSLGPGANVLTF. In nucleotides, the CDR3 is TGTGCCAGCAGCTTAGGGCCTGGGGCCAACGTCCTGACTTTC.

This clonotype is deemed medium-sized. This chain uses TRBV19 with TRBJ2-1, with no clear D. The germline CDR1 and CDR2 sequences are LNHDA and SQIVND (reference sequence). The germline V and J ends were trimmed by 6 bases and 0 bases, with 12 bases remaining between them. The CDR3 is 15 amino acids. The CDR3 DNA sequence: TGTGCCAGTAGAAACGGACCTAGCTCCTACAATGAGCAGTTCTTC. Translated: CASRNGPSSYNEQFF.

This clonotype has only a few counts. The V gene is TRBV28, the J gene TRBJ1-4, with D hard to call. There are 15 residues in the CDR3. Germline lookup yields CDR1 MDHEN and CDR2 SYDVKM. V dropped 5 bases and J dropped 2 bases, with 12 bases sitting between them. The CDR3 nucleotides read TGTGCCAGCAGTCCCCACGGGTTGACTAATGAAAAACTGTTTTTT. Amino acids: CASSPHGLTNEKLFF.

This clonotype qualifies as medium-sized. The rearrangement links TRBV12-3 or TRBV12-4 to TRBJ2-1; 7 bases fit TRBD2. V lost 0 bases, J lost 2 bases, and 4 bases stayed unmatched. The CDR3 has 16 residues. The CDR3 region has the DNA TGTGCCAGCAGTTTAGCGGGGGGAGGGACCTACAATGAGCAGTTCTTC. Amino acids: CASSLAGGGTYNEQFF.

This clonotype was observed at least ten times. CDR3 nucleotides: TGTGCCAGCAGTTACACGGGGCCCCGGGCGGCCGGGGAGCTGTTTTTT. It is translated as CASSYTGPRAAGELFF. The chain combines TRBV6-2 or TRBV6-3 with TRBJ2-2; D is perhaps TRBD1 or TRBD2 (5 bases each). V dropped 2 bases and J dropped 6 bases, with 16 bases sitting between them. CDR3 length: 16 residues. Germline CDR1 is MNHEY and CDR2 is SVGEGT.

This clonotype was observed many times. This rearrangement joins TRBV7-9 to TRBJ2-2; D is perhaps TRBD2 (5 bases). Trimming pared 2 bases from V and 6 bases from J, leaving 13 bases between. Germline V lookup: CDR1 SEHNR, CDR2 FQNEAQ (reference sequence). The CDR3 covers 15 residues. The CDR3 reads CASSLSLGGPGELFF. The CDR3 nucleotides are TGTGCCAGCAGCTTATCTCTTGGCGGGCCCGGGGAGCTGTTTTTT.

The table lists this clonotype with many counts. The CDR3 is CASSYSPGTGLFNEQFF. Written as DNA, the CDR3 is TGTGCCAGCAGTTACTCCCCCGGGACAGGACTTTTCAATGAGCAGTTCTTC. V is TRBV6-5 and J is TRBJ2-1, with 8 bases lining up with TRBD1. Germline CDR1 reads MNHEY; CDR2 reads SVGAGI. Unmatched junction bases numbered 10, after V lost 0 bases and J lost 6 bases. The CDR3 contains 17 residues.

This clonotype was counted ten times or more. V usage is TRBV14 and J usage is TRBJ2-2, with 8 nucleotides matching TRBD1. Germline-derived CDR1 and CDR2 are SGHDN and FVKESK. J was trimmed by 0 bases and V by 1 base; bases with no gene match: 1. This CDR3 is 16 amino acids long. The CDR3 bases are TGTGCCAGCAGCCAAGCAGGGGGCTCGAACACCGGGGAGCTGTTTTTT. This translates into CASSQAGGSNTGELFF.

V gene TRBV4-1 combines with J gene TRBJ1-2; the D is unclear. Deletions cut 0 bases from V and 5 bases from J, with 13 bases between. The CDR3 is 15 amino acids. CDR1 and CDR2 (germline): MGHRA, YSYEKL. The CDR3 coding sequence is TGCGCCAGCAGCCAAGATCAAAGGGAATCTTATGGCTACACCTTC. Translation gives CASSQDQRESYGYTF.

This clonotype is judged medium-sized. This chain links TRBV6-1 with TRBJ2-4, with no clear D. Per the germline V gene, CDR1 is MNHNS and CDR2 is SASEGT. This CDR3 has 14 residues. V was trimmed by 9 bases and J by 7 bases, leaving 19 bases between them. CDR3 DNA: TGTGCCAGTTCAGAGAGGTCCCTTTGGAACATTCAGTACTTC. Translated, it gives CASSERSLWNIQYF.

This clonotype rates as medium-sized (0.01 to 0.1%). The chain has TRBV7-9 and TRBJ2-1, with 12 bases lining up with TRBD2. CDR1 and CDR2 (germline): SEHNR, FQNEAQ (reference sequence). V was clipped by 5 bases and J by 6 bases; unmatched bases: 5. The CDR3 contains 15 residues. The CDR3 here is CASSRGLAGFNEQFF. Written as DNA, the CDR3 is TGTGCCAGCAGCCGCGGACTAGCGGGATTCAATGAGCAGTTCTTC.

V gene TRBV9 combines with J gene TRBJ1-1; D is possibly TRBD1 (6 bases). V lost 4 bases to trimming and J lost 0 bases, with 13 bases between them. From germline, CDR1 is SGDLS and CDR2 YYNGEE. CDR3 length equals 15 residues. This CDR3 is CASSPRQALNTEAFF. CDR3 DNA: TGTGCCAGCAGCCCCCGACAGGCCCTGAACACTGAAGCTTTCTTT. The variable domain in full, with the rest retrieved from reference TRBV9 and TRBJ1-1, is DSGVTQTPKHLITATGQRVTLRCSPRSGDLSVYWYQQSLDQGLQFLIQYYNGEERAKGNILERFSAQQFPDLHSELNLSSLELGDSALYFCASSPRQALNTEAFFGQGTRLTVV.

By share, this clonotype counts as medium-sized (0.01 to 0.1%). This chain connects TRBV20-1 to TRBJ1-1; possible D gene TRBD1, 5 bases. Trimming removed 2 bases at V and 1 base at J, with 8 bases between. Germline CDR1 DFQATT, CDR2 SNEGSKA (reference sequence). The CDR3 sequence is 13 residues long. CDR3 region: CSARRQSNTEAFF. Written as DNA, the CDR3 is TGCAGTGCTAGACGACAGTCGAACACTGAAGCTTTCTTT.

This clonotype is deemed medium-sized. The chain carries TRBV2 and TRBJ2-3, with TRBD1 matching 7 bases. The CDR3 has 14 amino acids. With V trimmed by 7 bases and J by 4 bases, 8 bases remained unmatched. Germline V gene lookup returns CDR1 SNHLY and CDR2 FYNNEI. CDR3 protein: CASTQGGGSDTQYF. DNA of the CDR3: TGTGCCAGCACCCAAGGGGGCGGGTCAGATACGCAGTATTTT.

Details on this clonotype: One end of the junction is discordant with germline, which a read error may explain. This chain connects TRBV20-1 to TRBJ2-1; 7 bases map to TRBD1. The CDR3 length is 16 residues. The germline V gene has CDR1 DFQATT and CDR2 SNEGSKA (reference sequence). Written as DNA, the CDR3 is TGCAGTGCTAGTAAGGTAGGGGGCTATTCCTACGATGAGCAGTTCTTC. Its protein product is CSASKVGGYSYDEQFF.

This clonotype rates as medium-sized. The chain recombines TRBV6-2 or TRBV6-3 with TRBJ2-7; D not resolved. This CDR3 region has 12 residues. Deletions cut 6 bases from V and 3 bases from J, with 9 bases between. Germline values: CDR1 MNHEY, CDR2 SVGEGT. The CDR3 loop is CASSQGLYEQYF. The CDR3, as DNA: TGTGCCAGCAGCCAAGGGCTCTACGAGCAGTACTTC.

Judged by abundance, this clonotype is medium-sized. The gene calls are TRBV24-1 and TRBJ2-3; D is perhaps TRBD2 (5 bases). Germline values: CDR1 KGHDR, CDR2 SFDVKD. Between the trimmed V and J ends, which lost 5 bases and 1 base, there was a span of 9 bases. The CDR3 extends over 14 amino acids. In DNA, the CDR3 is TGTGCCACCAGTGCCCCCGGGGGCACAGATACGCAGTATTTT. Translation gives CATSAPGGTDTQYF.

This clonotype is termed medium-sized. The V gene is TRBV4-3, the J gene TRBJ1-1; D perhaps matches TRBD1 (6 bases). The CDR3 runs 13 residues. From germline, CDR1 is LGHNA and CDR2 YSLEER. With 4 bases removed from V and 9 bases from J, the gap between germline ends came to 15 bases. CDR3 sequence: CASSPSGGTKAFF. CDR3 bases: TGCGCCAGCAGCCCTTCCGGGGGGACAAAAGCTTTCTTT.

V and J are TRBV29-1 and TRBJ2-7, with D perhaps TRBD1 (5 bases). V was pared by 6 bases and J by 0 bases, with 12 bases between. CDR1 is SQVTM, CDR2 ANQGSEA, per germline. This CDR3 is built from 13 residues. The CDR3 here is CSVRPTASYEQYF. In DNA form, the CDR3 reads TGCAGCGTAAGACCGACAGCCTCCTACGAGCAGTACTTC.

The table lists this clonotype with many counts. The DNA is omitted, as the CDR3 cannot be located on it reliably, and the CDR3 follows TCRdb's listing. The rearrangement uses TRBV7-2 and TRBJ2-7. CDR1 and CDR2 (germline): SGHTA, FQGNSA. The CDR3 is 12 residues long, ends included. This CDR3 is CASSLVGSGAYF.

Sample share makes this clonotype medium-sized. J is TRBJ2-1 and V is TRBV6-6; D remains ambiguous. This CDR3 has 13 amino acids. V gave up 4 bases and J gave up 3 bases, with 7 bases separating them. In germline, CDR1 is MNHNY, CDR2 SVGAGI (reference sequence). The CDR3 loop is CASSSLDYNEQFF. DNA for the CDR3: TGTGCCAGCAGTTCCCTTGACTACAATGAGCAGTTCTTC.